This is a list of T cell receptor beta chains from one sample in a study of T cells after yellow fever vaccination. TCRdb fed the 5' RACE reads into MiXCR, producing one record per CDR3 protein. The table has some 350,000 distinct CDR3 sequences, approximately 4% seen once. Here the sequenced sample was PBMCs, taken 5 days after the yellow fever booster vaccination. The receptor source for this set is a man aged 18 to 29 who received the YFV17D yellow fever vaccine. The CDR3 runs from the conserved cysteine through the conserved F or W. D genes are given only for firm matches. Clone sizes are given selectively: once, few, many, or a class where the clone is expanded.

v_gene,d_gene,j_gene,abundance,CDR3nt,CDR3aa
TRBV5-1,NA,TRBJ2-1,many,TGCGCCAGCAGACGGACAGAGTACAATGAGCAGTTCTTC,CASRRTEYNEQFF
TRBV5-5,NA,TRBJ2-3,NA,TGTGCCAGCAGCCTGACCGGGCAAGATACGCAGTATTTT,CASSLTGQDTQYF
TRBV6-1,NA,TRBJ2-2,few,TGTGCCAGCAGTGCTTGGGGGCGAACGGGGGAGCTGTTTTTT,CASSAWGRTGELFF
TRBV7-2,NA,TRBJ1-1,many,TGTGCCAGCAGCCTCAGGGTGGGGGGGAACACTGAAGCTTTCTTT,CASSLRVGGNTEAFF
TRBV12-3/TRBV12-4,NA,TRBJ1-3,many,TGTGCCAGCAGTTCTACCCCTACCTCTGGAAACACCATATATTTT,CASSSTPTSGNTIYF
TRBV14,NA,TRBJ1-2,few,TGTGCCAGCAGCCGTAAGGGACCGCCTATTGAGGGGGGCTACACCTTC,CASSRKGPPIEGGYTF
TRBV4-1,NA,TRBJ2-7,NA,TGCGCCAGCAGCAGAGAGATAAACTACGAGCAGTACTTC,CASSREINYEQYF
TRBV4-3,NA,TRBJ2-1,few,TGCGCCAGCAGCCCGGAGGGGGCCAACTCCTACAATGAGCAGTTCTTC,CASSPEGANSYNEQFF
TRBV6-5,NA,TRBJ1-1,many,TGTGCCAGCAGTGGCCAAACTGGGGCTTTCTTT,CASSGQTGAFF
TRBV27,TRBD1,TRBJ2-6,many,TGTGCCAGCAGCCAGTGGACAGGGGTGTTAGGGGCCAACGTCCTGACTTTC,CASSQWTGVLGANVLTF
TRBV5-1,TRBD1,TRBJ1-5,few,TGCGCCAGCAGCTTGAGGAGACAGGGTCAGCCCCAGCATTTT,CASSLRRQGQPQHF
TRBV29-1,TRBD1,TRBJ2-7,NA,TGCAGCGTTGAACGTGGGGACAGAGAAACCTACGAGCAGTACTTC,CSVERGDRETYEQYF
TRBV3-1,NA,TRBJ2-1,few,TGTGCCAGCAGCCAATACGGAGGCAGTACCTACAATGAGCAGTTCTTC,CASSQYGGSTYNEQFF
TRBV11-2,TRBD1,TRBJ2-6,many,TGTGCCAGTCGGACAGGGGGCCTGTTCGGGGCCAACGTCCTGACTTTC,CASRTGGLFGANVLTF
TRBV5-6,TRBD1,TRBJ1-2,few,TGTGCCAGCAGCTGGGACAGGGACTATGGCTACACCTTC,CASSWDRDYGYTF
TRBV6-5,TRBD1,TRBJ1-2,NA,TGTGCCAGCAGCCCAAGACAGGGCCGCTTTGGCTATGGCTACACCTTC,CASSPRQGRFGYGYTF
TRBV7-9,NA,TRBJ1-5,few,TGTGCCAGCAGCTCCGCCACGGGACATCAGCCCCAGCATTTT,CASSSATGHQPQHF
TRBV6-1,NA,TRBJ1-5,many,TGTGCCAGCAGTGAAGGGGGCGCGTCCCTCTATAGCAATCAGCCCCAGCATTTT,CASSEGGASLYSNQPQHF
TRBV5-1,NA,TRBJ1-4,few,TGCGCCAGCAGCTCCGGGACATTAGGTGAAAAACTGTTTTTT,CASSSGTLGEKLFF
TRBV2,NA,TRBJ2-2,many,TGTGCCAGCAGGGACAGCTTAAACACCGGGGAGCTGTTTTTT,CASRDSLNTGELFF
TRBV29-1,NA,TRBJ2-7,NA,TGCAGCGCCGGGGGCGTCTTTTCCGAGCAGTACTTC,CSAGGVFSEQYF
TRBV5-6,NA,TRBJ1-2,few,TGTGCCAGCAGTCCTACCCCGGGAGGGTATGGCTACACCTTC,CASSPTPGGYGYTF
TRBV7-2,NA,TRBJ1-3,NA,TGTGCCAGCAGCTTGGCCGGGACAATCAGGCCCGGAAACACCATATATTTT,CASSLAGTIRPGNTIYF
TRBV29-1,TRBD1,TRBJ1-2,few,TGCAGCGTTGGCCGGGGCCAGGGGGCCTATGGCTACACCTTC,CSVGRGQGAYGYTF
TRBV5-4,NA,TRBJ2-1,few,TGTGCCAGCAGCCTCGACGGGACTGGTGACTACAATGAGCAGTTCTTC,CASSLDGTGDYNEQFF
TRBV3-1,NA,TRBJ1-4,many,TGTGCCAGCAGCCACAGTGCAACTAATGAAAAACTGTTTTTT,CASSHSATNEKLFF
TRBV4-2,NA,TRBJ2-3,many,TGTGCCAGCAGCCAAGAGGCGGGGGCTAGCACAGATACGCAGTATTTT,CASSQEAGASTDTQYF
TRBV19,NA,TRBJ1-1,many,TGTGCCAGTAGTTTATTAGACCGTGAAACTGAAGCTTTCTTT,CASSLLDRETEAFF
TRBV7-9,NA,TRBJ2-1,few,TGTGCCAGCAGCGGAACCCGGGGTGCCAATGAGCAGTTCTTC,CASSGTRGANEQFF
TRBV19,TRBD1,TRBJ2-1,NA,TGTGCCAGTACCGAAGACAGGGTTAAGTTCTTC,CASTEDRVKFF
TRBV7-2,NA,TRBJ1-6,NA,TGTGCCAGCAGCCCCGGGATTGGAAATTCACCCCTCCACTTT,CASSPGIGNSPLHF
TRBV6-1,NA,TRBJ1-4,many,TGTGCCAGCAGTGAAGATCCGAGGCAGAACGGTGGACTAAATGAAAAACTGTTTTTT,CASSEDPRQNGGLNEKLFF
TRBV9,TRBD1,TRBJ2-1,NA,TGTGCCAGCAGCGTAGCTACAAGGGGACAGGGATACAATGAGCAGTTCTTC,CASSVATRGQGYNEQFF
TRBV6-5,NA,TRBJ1-1,few,TGTGCCAGCAGTTACACCAGGGGTCAAGACACTGAAGCTTTCTTT,CASSYTRGQDTEAFF
TRBV5-1,NA,TRBJ2-1,many,TGCGCCAGCGGGATGAGTAACTCCTACAATGAGCAGTTCTTC,CASGMSNSYNEQFF
TRBV12-3/TRBV12-4,NA,TRBJ1-6,many,TGTGCCAGCAGTTTTCAGGGGCCCAATTCACCCCTCCACTTT,CASSFQGPNSPLHF
TRBV5-1,TRBD1,TRBJ2-5,many,TGCGCCAGCACCTTCGGGACAGGGGTCCAAGAGACCCAGTACTTC,CASTFGTGVQETQYF
TRBV9,TRBD2,TRBJ2-3,few,TGTGCCAGCAGCCCTGGGACTAGCGGGGGGACGGGAGATACGCAGTATTTT,CASSPGTSGGTGDTQYF
TRBV20-1,TRBD1,TRBJ2-4,few,TGCAGTGCTAGAAGACAGGGCCCCAAAAACATTCAGTACTTC,CSARRQGPKNIQYF
TRBV19,TRBD1,TRBJ2-1,NA,TGTGCCAGTAGTAGACAGGGGATCTACAATGAGCAGTTCTTC,CASSRQGIYNEQFF
TRBV5-4,NA,TRBJ1-2,NA,TGTGCCAGCTTGGGACCCTCCTATGGCTACACCTTC,CASLGPSYGYTF
TRBV19,TRBD1,TRBJ1-1,few,TGTGCCAGTAGGACGGACAGGGGAGGGGGCACTGAAGCTTTCTTT,CASRTDRGGGTEAFF
TRBV3-1,NA,TRBJ1-4,NA,TGTGCCAGCAGCATGCGTGATGAAAAACTGTTTTTT,CASSMRDEKLFF
TRBV4-1,NA,TRBJ2-5,few,TGCGCCAGCAGCCAAGGGAGGGGTGGGCTTGAGACCCAGTACTTC,CASSQGRGGLETQYF
TRBV29-1,NA,TRBJ2-1,NA,TGCAGCGTTGAGTCTTTCGCAGGGTCGGATGAGCAGTTCTTC,CSVESFAGSDEQFF
TRBV20-1,NA,TRBJ2-4,NA,TGCAGTGCTACAGACTCATTCAGCATTCAGTACTTC,CSATDSFSIQYF
TRBV5-5,NA,TRBJ2-3,NA,TGTGCCAGCAGCTTGGCGGCCGAACAAGATACGCAGTATTTT,CASSLAAEQDTQYF
TRBV5-1,NA,TRBJ1-2,few,TGCGCCAGCAGCTTGGCGGAGGGGGTCTATGGCTACACCTTC,CASSLAEGVYGYTF
TRBV3-1,NA,TRBJ2-2,many,TGTGCCAGCAGTGGCGGGATCACGGGGGAGCTGTTTTTT,CASSGGITGELFF
TRBV7-3,NA,TRBJ2-2,many,TGTGCCAGCAGCTTAAACGGCTACACCGGGGAGCTGTTTTTT,CASSLNGYTGELFF
TRBV20-1,NA,TRBJ2-4,NA,TGCAGTGCTAGAGATGCGTTAGCCAAAAACATTCAGTACTTC,CSARDALAKNIQYF
TRBV20-1,NA,TRBJ1-2,NA,TGCAGTGCCAGAAAGGACAGTAACTATGGCTACACCTTC,CSARKDSNYGYTF
TRBV20-1,NA,TRBJ2-7,NA,TGCAGTGCCCCCGGACGGGGACACGAGCAGTACTTC,CSAPGRGHEQYF
TRBV5-1,TRBD1,TRBJ1-1,few,TGCGCCAGCAGCTTGGAGGGGGCGCATTTCGGCACTGAAGCTTTCTTT,CASSLEGAHFGTEAFF
TRBV29-1,NA,TRBJ1-2,NA,TGCAGCGTTTCCTCAGGACCACAGAGTATCTATGGCTACACCTTC,CSVSSGPQSIYGYTF
TRBV6-1,NA,TRBJ1-1,NA,TGTGCCAGCAGTGTTAAGGATTACCGGGTAAAAGCTTTCTTT,CASSVKDYRVKAFF
TRBV4-1,NA,TRBJ2-1,many,TGCGCCAGCAGCCAAGAGAGGTCCGCTGTGGATGAGCAGTTCTTC,CASSQERSAVDEQFF
TRBV10-3,TRBD2,TRBJ2-7,many,TGTGCCATCAGTGAACAGGCGGGGGGCCCTTACGAGCAGTACTTC,CAISEQAGGPYEQYF
TRBV4-3,TRBD2,TRBJ2-5,few,TGCGCCAGCAGCCAAGATGGAACGGGGGGGCCGGAGACCCAGTACTTC,CASSQDGTGGPETQYF
TRBV4-1,NA,TRBJ1-5,few,TGCGCCAGCAGCCAAATATGGGGAAGCCAGCCCCAGCATTTT,CASSQIWGSQPQHF